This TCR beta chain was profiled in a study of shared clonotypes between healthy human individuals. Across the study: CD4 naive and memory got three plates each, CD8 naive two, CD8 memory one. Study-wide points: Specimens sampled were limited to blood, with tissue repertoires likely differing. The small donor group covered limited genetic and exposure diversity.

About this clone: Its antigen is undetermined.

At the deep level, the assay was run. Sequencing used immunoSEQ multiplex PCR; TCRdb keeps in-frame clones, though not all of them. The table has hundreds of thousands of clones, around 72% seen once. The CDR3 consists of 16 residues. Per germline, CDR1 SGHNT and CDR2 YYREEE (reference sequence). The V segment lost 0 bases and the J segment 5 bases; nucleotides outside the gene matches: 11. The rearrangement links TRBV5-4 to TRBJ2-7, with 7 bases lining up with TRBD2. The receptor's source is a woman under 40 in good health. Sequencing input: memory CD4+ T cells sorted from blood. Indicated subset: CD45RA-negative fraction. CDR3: CASSLGAGEATNEQYF. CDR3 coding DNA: TGTGCCAGCAGCTTGGGGGCGGGGGAGGCCACGAACGAGCAGTACTTC.